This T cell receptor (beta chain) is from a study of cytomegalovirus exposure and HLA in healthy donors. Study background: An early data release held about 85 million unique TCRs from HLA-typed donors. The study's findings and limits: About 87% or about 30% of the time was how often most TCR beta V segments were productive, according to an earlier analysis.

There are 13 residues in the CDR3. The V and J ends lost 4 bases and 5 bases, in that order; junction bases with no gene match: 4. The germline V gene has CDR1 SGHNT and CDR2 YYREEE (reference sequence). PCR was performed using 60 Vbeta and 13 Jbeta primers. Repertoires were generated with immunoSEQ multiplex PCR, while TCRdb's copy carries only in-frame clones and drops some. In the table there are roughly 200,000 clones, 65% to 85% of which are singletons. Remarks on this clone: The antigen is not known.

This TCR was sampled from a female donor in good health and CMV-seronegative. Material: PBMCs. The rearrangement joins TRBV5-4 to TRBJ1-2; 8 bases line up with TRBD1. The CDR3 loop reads CASSPGTGYGYTF. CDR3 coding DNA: TGTGCCAGCAGCCCCGGGACAGGTTATGGCTACACCTTC.